These 25 T cell receptor beta chains share one sample of origin, sequenced in a study of blood T cells in healthy people across ages. Next came a second PCR, run for roughly 6 to 11 cycles, which used a sample-barcoded 5' primer along with a J-beta primer mix. TCRdb reanalysed the 5' RACE reads using MiXCR and keeps one entry per CDR3 protein. This table has under 1 million distinct CDR3 sequences, about 42% appearing once. The specimen sequenced was blood. Receptor source: a man aged 60 to 75 in good health.

This clonotype has just a few counts. The chain carries TRBV12-3 or TRBV12-4 and TRBJ2-1, with D possibly matching TRBD1 (5 bases). This CDR3 spans 11 amino acids. The germline V and J ends were trimmed by 8 bases and 7 bases, with 9 bases remaining between them. The CDR3 spells CASQGVNEQFF. The CDR3 DNA sequence: TGTGCCAGCCAAGGGGTGAATGAGCAGTTCTTC.

V and J are TRBV5-1 and TRBJ2-5, with 7 bases lining up with TRBD2. V gave up 2 bases and J gave up 2 bases; unmatched junction bases: 3. Per germline, CDR1 SGHRS and CDR2 YFSETQ. The CDR3 is made up of 14 amino acids. For the CDR3, the DNA is TGCGCCAGCAGCTTACTAGCGACTCAAGAGACCCAGTACTTC. This codes for CASSLLATQETQYF.

This chain joins TRBV7-2 and TRBJ2-3; no definite D call. CDR1 and CDR2 from the germline V gene are SGHTA and FQGNSA. The CDR3 covers 15 residues. Trimming removed 2 bases at V and 2 bases at J, with 11 bases between. The CDR3 sequence: CASSLWSLPTDTQYF. The CDR3 DNA is TGTGCCAGCAGCTTATGGTCCCTACCCACAGATACGCAGTATTTT.

The chain joins TRBV3-1 to TRBJ2-1; 9 bases match TRBD1. The CDR3 length is 20 residues. The ends lost 0 bases at V and 4 bases at J; junction bases unmatched: 16. Per the germline V gene, CDR1 is LGHDT and CDR2 is YNNKEL (reference sequence). CDR3 amino acids: CASSQEWGLDRGRTYNEQFF. DNA of the CDR3: TGTGCCAGCAGCCAAGAGTGGGGACTGGACAGGGGCCGAACTTACAATGAGCAGTTCTTC.

The chain is built from TRBV10-3 and TRBJ2-7; D is possibly TRBD2 (6 bases). The V end lost 2 bases, the J end lost 6 bases, and 20 bases lay between the germline ends. CDR1 ENHRY and CDR2 SYGVKD come from the germline V gene. The CDR3 covers 16 residues. CDR3 DNA sequence: TGTGCCATCAGTGAGGGAGGGTCCTACGTCCTACGCGAGCAGTACTTC. It encodes CAISEGGSYVLREQYF.

The chain joins TRBV3-1 to TRBJ1-2; D possibly corresponds to TRBD1 (5 bases). CDR1 LGHDT and CDR2 YNNKEL come from the germline V gene (reference sequence). The CDR3 loop spans 15 amino acids. The V and J ends lost 1 base and 6 bases respectively, with 15 bases between them. CDR3 in DNA: TGTGCCAGCAGCCAAGCCGGAGGGGCGAGAAATGGCTACACCTTC. The encoded protein is CASSQAGGARNGYTF.

In DNA form, the CDR3 reads TGCGCCAGCAGCCAAGCCGGCAGGGGAGGGAACACTGAAGCTTTCTTT. Translated: CASSQAGRGGNTEAFF. The chain is built from TRBV4-1 and TRBJ1-1, with D tentatively TRBD1 (6 bases). Trimming took off 1 base at V and 1 base at J, with 13 bases between the two ends. The V gene's germline CDR1 is MGHRA and CDR2 YSYEKL. The CDR3 spans 16 residues.

This clonotype was picked up a small number of times. The V call is TRBV20-1, the J call TRBJ2-5, with 7 bases identical to TRBD1. The CDR3 totals 13 residues. Germline CDR1 DFQATT, CDR2 SNEGSKA (reference sequence). With V trimmed by 6 bases and J by 11 bases, 15 bases remained unmatched. The CDR3 reads CSAGQATYNEQYF. DNA for the CDR3: TGCAGTGCCGGACAGGCGACCTACAATGAGCAGTACTTC.

The rearrangement uses TRBV5-1 and TRBJ2-7; D might be TRBD1 (7 bases). CDR1 and CDR2 (germline): SGHRS, YFSETQ. Trimming removed 4 bases at V and 4 bases at J, with 18 bases between. The CDR3 contains 15 residues. The DNA for the CDR3 is TGCGCCAGCAGCATCGATGGCCAGGGGGGTTACGAGCAGTACTTC. It codes for CASSIDGQGGYEQYF.

This clonotype has a handful of counts. The chain recombines TRBV5-4 with TRBJ2-1; D tentatively fits TRBD1 or TRBD2 (5 bases each). The J call may be faulty, since TRBJ2-7 better matches the DNA end. This CDR3 has 14 residues. CDR1 and CDR2 (germline): SGHNT, YYREEE (reference sequence). The CDR3 sequence: CASSPQGRYNEQYF. CDR3 nucleotide sequence: TGTGCCAGCAGCCCGCAGGGACGATACAATGAGCAGTACTTC.

The V call is TRBV5-6, the J call TRBJ2-1, with 8 positions matching TRBD1. The junction had 11 bases not matched to a gene; V was cut back by 4 bases and J by 8 bases. The CDR3 runs to 15 residues. The germline V gene has CDR1 SGHDT and CDR2 YYEEEE. CDR3 protein: CASSQSGQANDEQFF. The CDR3 bases are TGTGCCAGCAGCCAATCGGGACAGGCCAACGATGAGCAGTTCTTC.

This clonotype was detected a few times. The chain links TRBV9 to TRBJ2-1; 9 positions match TRBD1. The germline gives CDR1 SGDLS, CDR2 YYNGEE. After removal of 3 bases from V and 4 bases from J, the junction contained 5 bases not matched to a gene. The CDR3 runs 15 residues. CDR3 protein: CASSGDGTGYNEQFF. The CDR3 DNA sequence: TGTGCCAGCAGCGGCGACGGGACAGGGTACAATGAGCAGTTCTTC.

Regarding this clonotype: One end of the junction fails to match germline, which may point to a read error. V gene TRBV15 combines with J gene TRBJ2-4; D remains unclear. CDR1 and CDR2 (germline): LNHNV, YYDKDF (reference sequence). This CDR3 is 18 amino acids long. CDR3 nucleotides: TGTGCCGCCAGCAGAGATCGTGCTTCGGCCCGCAGCACAAACATTCAGTACTTC. Protein: CAASRDRASARSTNIQYF.

DNA for the CDR3: TGTGCCCTCTTACCCGGGACTTCTAAAGAGACCCAGTACTTC. The encoded protein is CALLPGTSKETQYF. V is TRBV30 and J is TRBJ2-5, with D maybe TRBD2 (6 bases). The CDR3 covers 14 residues. Trimming shortened V by 8 bases and J by 3 bases, and 19 bases separated the two germline ends. Germline lookup yields CDR1 GTSNPN and CDR2 SVGIG (reference sequence).

The chain has TRBV27 and TRBJ2-3; D gene uncertain. Trimming left V 4 bases short and J 1 base short, with 9 bases between. The CDR3 sequence is 14 residues long. CDR1 is MNHEY, CDR2 SMNVEV, per germline (reference sequence). The CDR3 DNA follows: TGTGCCAGCAGTTCCCAGGCAGGCACAGATACGCAGTATTTT. This sequence encodes CASSSQAGTDTQYF.

V and J are TRBV7-2 and TRBJ2-5; 7 positions agree with TRBD1. The CDR3 is 16 amino acids. V shed 0 bases, J shed 2 bases, and the junction held 6 bases outside the gene matches. Germline CDR1 and CDR2: SGHTA and FQGNSA. CDR3 sequence reads: CASSLASDRAQETQYF. The CDR3 DNA reads TGTGCCAGCAGCTTAGCAAGTGACAGGGCACAAGAGACCCAGTACTTC. The entire variable domain, with the rest obtained from reference TRBV7-2 and TRBJ2-5, is as follows: GAGVSQSPSNKVTEKGKDVELRCDPISGHTALYWYRQSLGQGLEFLIYFQGNSAPDKSGLPSDRFSAERTGGSVSTLTIQRTQQEDSAVYLCASSLASDRAQETQYFGPGTRLLVL.

This clonotype was seen a few times. The rearrangement joins TRBV10-3 to TRBJ2-3, with 12 bases identical to TRBD1. The V and J ends lost 6 bases and 5 bases, in that order; junction bases with no gene match: 12. The CDR3 sequence is 17 residues long. Germline-derived CDR1 and CDR2 are ENHRY and SYGVKD. The DNA of the CDR3 is TGTGCCATCAGGACCGGCCGGGACAGGGGGCGAGTAGATACGCAGTATTTT. Translated, it gives CAIRTGRDRGRVDTQYF.

This clonotype occurred a few times. V is TRBV6-2 or TRBV6-3 and J is TRBJ2-7; D unclear. The CDR3 covers 16 residues. V was shortened by 6 bases and J by 0 bases, with 18 bases between the two germline ends. Germline V CDR1 and CDR2: MNHEY, SVGEGT. DNA of the CDR3: TGTGCCAGCAGCCCGAGACATCCACCAAGCTCCTACGAGCAGTACTTC. Encoded protein: CASSPRHPPSSYEQYF.

This clonotype was found a few times. J is TRBJ1-1 and V is TRBV3-1; the D is unclear. Trimming stripped 5 bases from V and 6 bases from J, with 7 bases between. The germline CDR1 and CDR2 sequences are LGHDT and YNNKEL (reference sequence). The CDR3 totals 11 residues. The CDR3 nucleotides read TGTGCCAGCAGCTCCACGGCTGAAGCTTTCTTT. Its translation is CASSSTAEAFF.

The rearrangement links TRBV20-1 to TRBJ2-7; D unclear. Trimming shortened V by 0 bases and J by 3 bases, and 9 bases separated the two germline ends. The CDR3 extends over 13 amino acids. Looked up from germline, CDR1 is DFQATT and CDR2 is SNEGSKA (reference sequence). The CDR3: CSARDAAYYEQYF. The CDR3, as DNA: TGCAGTGCTAGAGATGCAGCCTACTACGAGCAGTACTTC.

This clonotype was seen a handful of times. The chain carries TRBV6-2 or TRBV6-3 and TRBJ2-7; the match to TRBD2 covers 11 bases. Germline-derived CDR1 and CDR2 are MNHEY and SVGEGT. The CDR3 loop spans 16 amino acids. V was pared by 5 bases and J by 7 bases, with 13 bases of the junction left unmatched. CDR3 sequence: CASSPFSGGAHREQYF. In DNA form, the CDR3 reads TGTGCCAGCAGTCCCTTTAGCGGGGGGGCGCATCGGGAGCAGTACTTC.

The sample holds many counts of this clonotype. This sequence joins TRBV6-2 or TRBV6-3 and TRBJ2-7; 9 positions match TRBD1. The CDR3 totals 16 residues. V lost 7 bases, J lost 3 bases, and 13 bases stayed unmatched. Per germline, CDR1 MNHEY and CDR2 SVGEGT. Here the CDR3 reads CASTLRSGTGRYEQYF. CDR3 nucleotides: TGTGCCAGCACCCTCAGATCCGGGACAGGGCGCTACGAGCAGTACTTC.

This clonotype is a singleton in its sample. J is TRBJ2-7 and V is TRBV5-8; D might be TRBD2 (6 bases). Germline lookup yields CDR1 SGHTS and CDR2 YDEGEE. This CDR3 is 15 amino acids long. V lost 2 bases, J lost 2 bases, and 14 bases lay in between. The CDR3 region has the DNA TGTGCCAGCAGCTTACCCGGGGGTGATACCTACGAGCAGTACTTC. Translating it yields CASSLPGGDTYEQYF.

The V gene is TRBV7-9, the J gene TRBJ2-7, with D possibly being TRBD1 or TRBD2 (5 bases each). Germline CDR1 and CDR2: SEHNR and FQNEAQ (reference sequence). The ends were cut back, 5 bases at V and 7 bases at J, with 21 bases in the middle. This CDR3 has 15 amino acids. The CDR3 nucleotides are TGTGCCAGCAGCCCAACGGGGCCGGTGGGCAATGAGCAGTACTTC. Translated, it gives CASSPTGPVGNEQYF.

The genes are TRBV12-3 or TRBV12-4 and TRBJ2-3; no clear D. V was shortened by 5 bases and J by 2 bases, with 14 bases between the two germline ends. The CDR3 has 15 amino acids. DNA of the CDR3: TGTGCCAGCAGTCCCTGGGATCTTACCACAGATACGCAGTATTTT. This gives the protein CASSPWDLTTDTQYF.